This is a list of T cell receptor beta chains from one sample in a study of blood T cells in healthy people across ages. Via MiXCR, TCRdb re-called the 5' RACE reads, giving one row per CDR3 protein. The sample includes some 940,000 distinct CDR3 sequences, 25% to 35% of them seen just once. The sample was also reused in another study, on T cells of mothers and their children.

Sequenced sample: blood. Receptor source: a woman aged 40 to 55 in good health. Each CDR3 is given with its conserved first and last residue. The D gene is left open where the match is weak. Not every row has a clone size; where given, it reads once, few, many or a size class.

D,size,V,J,DNA,CDR3
-,-,TRBV28,TRBJ2-1,TGTGCCAGCAGTCTAACACAGGGCCCCCCCCAGAATGAGCAGTTCTTC,CASSLTQGPPQNEQFF
-,-,TRBV7-9,TRBJ2-2,TGTGCCAGCAGCTTAGCGCCGGGGGCGGTCGCCGGGGAGCTGTTTTTT,CASSLAPGAVAGELFF
-,-,TRBV7-3,TRBJ1-1,TGTGCCAGCAGCCGGATCAAGGGCACTGAAGCTTTCTTT,CASSRIKGTEAFF
-,-,TRBV9,TRBJ1-2,TGTGCCAGCAGCGTAGACGAAATGGCTGGCTACACCTTC,CASSVDEMAGYTF
-,many,TRBV28,TRBJ1-2,TGTGCCAGCAGTTTGGGGGGGCTCCTCTATGGCTACACCTTC,CASSLGGLLYGYTF
-,-,TRBV15,TRBJ2-5,TGTGCCACCAGCCGGGGGACAGTCTTCCAAGGGACCCAGTACTTC,CATSRGTVFQGTQYF
TRBD1,-,TRBV11-1,TRBJ2-2,TGTGCCAGCAGCTTAGCGGGACAGGGAATTACCGGGGAGCTGTTTTTT,CASSLAGQGITGELFF
TRBD2,few,TRBV20-1,TRBJ2-5,TGCAGTGCTAGCGTCCGACTAGCGGGGGAGCACAATGAGCAGTACTTC,CSASVRLAGEHNEQYF
-,-,TRBV5-1,TRBJ2-3,TGCGCCAGCAGCTTGGGGACCTACGGGTCGGTTACGCAGTATTTT,CASSLGTYGSVTQYF
-,-,TRBV4-1,TRBJ2-1,TGCGCCAGCAGCCAATTGGACAGCTCCTACAATGAGCAGTTCTTC,CASSQLDSSYNEQFF